Following are 10 T cell receptor beta chains from one sample sequenced in a study. One entry per CDR3 protein, called by TCRdb with MiXCR from the 5' RACE reads. The data contain roughly 44,000 distinct CDR3 sequences, 29% of them singletons. The sample comprised memory CD4+ T cells sorted from a lymph node. Subset in this sample: memory CD4+ T cells, CD4+CD45RO+CD25-. These receptors were obtained from a female donor with breast cancer.

The V gene is TRBV6-2 or TRBV6-3, the J gene TRBJ2-4, with TRBD2 identical over 9 bases. The junction had 10 bases not matched to a gene; V was cut back by 2 bases and J by 2 bases. The CDR3 totals 18 residues. CDR1 is MNHEY, CDR2 SVGEGT, per germline. The CDR3 is CASSYLGLAGTSKNIQYF. The CDR3 DNA follows: TGTGCCAGCAGTTACCTCGGGCTAGCGGGAACTTCCAAAAACATTCAGTACTTC.

This clonotype occurred a few times. The chain has TRBV4-2 and TRBJ1-6; TRBD1 matches at 7 bases. CDR1 LGHNA and CDR2 YNFKEQ come from the germline V gene. The V gene end was trimmed by 4 bases and the J gene end by 5 bases; junction bases not matched to a gene: 11. The CDR3 length is 17 residues. The CDR3 loop reads CASSRIIQGMDNSPLHF. The CDR3 nucleotides are TGTGCCAGCAGCCGGATAATACAGGGGATGGATAATTCACCCCTCCACTTT.

The genes are TRBV5-1 and TRBJ2-7; D not certain. V gave up 4 bases and J gave up 3 bases, with 11 bases separating them. The CDR3 runs 13 residues. In germline, CDR1 is SGHRS, CDR2 YFSETQ. The CDR3 spells CASSLEQHYEQYF. Here the CDR3 DNA reads TGCGCCAGCAGCCTTGAGCAGCACTACGAGCAGTACTTC.

The genes are TRBV9 and TRBJ2-1, with unresolved D. Germline V lookup: CDR1 SGDLS, CDR2 YYNGEE. V gave up 0 bases and J gave up 6 bases, with 10 bases separating them. This CDR3 has 14 amino acids. The DNA for the CDR3 is TGTGCCAGCAGCGTAGCTACAACGGGCAATGAGCAGTTCTTC. Protein sequence: CASSVATTGNEQFF.

This clonotype was recorded a few times. The chain joins TRBV7-2 to TRBJ2-3; D is unresolved. The CDR3 runs 12 residues. Per the germline V gene, CDR1 is SGHTA and CDR2 is FQGNSA. V was trimmed by 1 base and J by 5 bases, leaving 4 bases between them. CDR3 in amino acids: CASSLVKDTQYF. For the CDR3, the DNA is TGTGCCAGCAGCTTAGTTAAAGATACGCAGTATTTT.

The chain joins TRBV5-1 to TRBJ1-3; no clear D gene. Germline CDR1 reads SGHRS; CDR2 reads YFSETQ. The CDR3 runs to 16 residues. The V end lost 4 bases, the J end lost 0 bases, and 14 bases lay between the germline ends. The CDR3 DNA follows: TGCGCCAGCAGCCCCATAGGGCGGCTCTCTGGAAACACCATATATTTT. This gives the protein CASSPIGRLSGNTIYF.

This clonotype was picked up many times. V usage is TRBV4-1 and J usage is TRBJ2-1; weak D call: TRBD1 (5 bases). The CDR3 loop spans 16 amino acids. V lost 3 bases and J lost 0, with 12 bases in between. The germline CDR1 and CDR2 sequences are MGHRA and YSYEKL. CDR3 bases: TGCGCCAGCAGCCAGTTGGACATGCTCTCCTACAATGAGCAGTTCTTC. Protein: CASSQLDMLSYNEQFF.

The chain links TRBV7-9 to TRBJ2-1; no clear D gene. Trimming shortened V by 1 base and J by 9 bases, and 16 bases separated the two germline ends. The CDR3 extends over 15 amino acids. Germline V gives CDR1 SEHNR, CDR2 FQNEAQ (reference sequence). CDR3 loop: CASSLGSYRRGEQFF. CDR3 nucleotides: TGTGCCAGCAGCTTAGGCTCCTACCGAAGAGGTGAGCAGTTCTTC.

V usage is TRBV7-3 and J usage is TRBJ1-1; the D gene is possibly TRBD1 (5 bases). Trimming pared 2 bases from V and 2 bases from J, leaving 6 bases between. CDR3 length: 13 amino acids. Looked up from germline, CDR1 is SGHTA and CDR2 is FQGTGA. The CDR3 DNA is TGTGCCAGCAGCTTACAGGGTAACACTGAAGCTTTCTTT. It is translated as CASSLQGNTEAFF.

The V gene is TRBV4-3, the J gene TRBJ1-1, with D possibly TRBD1 on 5 matching bases. V shed 1 base and J shed 10 bases, with 13 bases lying between them. The CDR3 runs 13 residues. CDR1 LGHNA and CDR2 YSLEER come from the germline V gene. The CDR3 nucleotides read TGCGCCAGCAGCCAAGTTAGGGGCGAGAGAGCTTTCTTT. Translated: CASSQVRGERAFF.